The 29 T cell receptor beta chains listed next were all sequenced from one sample in a study of T cells after yellow fever vaccination. MiXCR, applied by TCRdb to the 5' RACE reads, yields one record per CDR3 protein. This table has roughly 68,000 distinct CDR3 sequences, just over 6.5% appearing once. The sample here was CD8+ T cells sorted from PBMCs, taken around 45 days after the first yellow fever vaccination. The receptors were gathered from a man between 18 and 29 years old who received the YFV17D yellow fever vaccine.

This clonotype was seen many times. The chain recombines TRBV7-9 with TRBJ2-5; D may be TRBD1 (6 bases). This CDR3 spans 15 amino acids. With 2 bases removed from V and 2 bases from J, the gap between germline ends came to 12 bases. Per the germline V gene, CDR1 is SEHNR and CDR2 is FQNEAQ (reference sequence). The DNA of the CDR3 is TGTGCCAGCAGCTTATCAGGGGACGGGCAAGAGACCCAGTACTTC. This encodes CASSLSGDGQETQYF.

This clonotype was observed many times. This CDR3 is CASVGIGSRRGYTF. In nucleotides, the CDR3 is TGTGCCAGCGTCGGAATAGGATCCAGAAGGGGCTACACCTTC. This rearrangement joins TRBV7-9 to TRBJ1-2; D is uncertain. Germline assignment: CDR1 SEHNR and CDR2 FQNEAQ (reference sequence). Trimming stripped 8 bases from V and 8 bases from J, with 21 bases between. The CDR3 covers 14 residues.

The CDR3 is CASSVNAAYEQYF. CDR3 sequence (DNA): TGTGCCAGTAGTGTTAACGCAGCCTACGAGCAGTACTTC. The chain couples TRBV19 to TRBJ2-7; D unresolved. Trimming shortened V by 5 bases and J by 2 bases, and 10 bases separated the two germline ends. Germline lookup yields CDR1 LNHDA and CDR2 SQIVND (reference sequence). The CDR3 runs to 13 residues.

This clonotype was picked up many times. The rearrangement links TRBV20-1 to TRBJ2-2; TRBD1 is a possible D gene (5 bases). This CDR3 contains 14 residues. Germline CDR1 and CDR2: DFQATT and SNEGSKA (reference sequence). V was trimmed by 0 bases and J by 3 bases, leaving 8 bases between them. The CDR3: CSARDKGDTGELFF. The CDR3 bases are TGCAGTGCTAGAGATAAAGGGGACACCGGGGAGCTGTTTTTT.

This clonotype came up many times. The rearrangement joins TRBV7-9 to TRBJ1-2; D uncertain. Trimming took 5 bases from V and 8 from J, leaving 9 bases between them. The CDR3 is 11 residues long. Germline-derived CDR1 and CDR2 are SEHNR and FQNEAQ (reference sequence). The CDR3 protein is CASSPRLGYTF. The CDR3 nucleotides read TGTGCCAGCAGCCCACGTCTGGGCTACACCTTC.

This clonotype came up many times. The chain uses TRBV12-3 or TRBV12-4 and TRBJ2-5; D is possibly TRBD1 (6 bases). The CDR3 totals 15 residues. Trimming took 6 bases from V and 4 from J, leaving 18 bases between them. The CDR3 DNA reads as TGTGCCAGCAGCGAACTAGAACAGGGTAGAGAGACCCAGTACTTC. It specifies CASSELEQGRETQYF.

This clonotype has just a few counts. The chain combines TRBV27 with TRBJ2-3; 11 positions agree with TRBD1. The J segment lost 5 bases and the V segment lost 0 bases, leaving 1 base of the junction unmatched. The CDR3 contains 15 residues. From germline, CDR1 is MNHEY and CDR2 SMNVEV (reference sequence). In nucleotides, the CDR3 is TGTGCCAGCAGTTTATCCGGGACAGGGGGAGATACGCAGTATTTT. This sequence encodes CASSLSGTGGDTQYF.

This clonotype was seen more than once but under ten times. This chain links TRBV7-2 with TRBJ2-7, with a tentative D call TRBD1 (5 bases). The CDR3 loop spans 14 amino acids. Trimming removed 5 bases at V and 1 base at J, with 12 bases between. Germline-derived CDR1 and CDR2 are SGHTA and FQGNSA. The CDR3 sequence is CASSHPGYSYEQYV. The CDR3 DNA reads as TGTGCCAGCAGCCATCCAGGGTATTCCTACGAGCAGTACGTC.

This clonotype came up a few times. The V and J genes are TRBV7-9 and TRBJ1-2; 7 bases line up with TRBD1. V gave up 1 base and J gave up 3 bases; unmatched junction bases: 14. The CDR3 extends over 18 amino acids. CDR1 is SEHNR and CDR2 is FQNEAQ in the germline V gene (reference sequence). CDR3 nucleotides: TGTGCCAGCAGCTTAGTTCCCCCCAAAACAGGGGAGGACTATGGCTACACCTTC. Translating gives CASSLVPPKTGEDYGYTF.

The chain couples TRBV7-9 to TRBJ1-2; D remains ambiguous. The CDR3 is 14 amino acids. In germline, CDR1 is SEHNR, CDR2 FQNEAQ (reference sequence). Between the trimmed V and J ends, which lost 1 base and 3 bases, there was a span of 9 bases. CDR3 protein: CASSLVGQDYGYTF. CDR3 nucleotides: TGTGCCAGCAGCTTAGTTGGGCAGGACTATGGCTACACCTTC.

This clonotype was seen ten or more times. V is TRBV3-1 and J is TRBJ2-7; D is undetermined. V dropped 1 base and J dropped 2 bases, with 6 bases sitting between them. This CDR3 comprises 13 residues. The germline CDR1 and CDR2 sequences are LGHDT and YNNKEL (reference sequence). The CDR3 DNA reads TGTGCCAGCAGCCAAGGCCTTACCTACGAGCAGTACTTC. It yields the protein CASSQGLTYEQYF.

This clonotype has a count of ten or more. This chain uses TRBV10-3 with TRBJ1-2; no reliable D call. CDR3 length equals 12 residues. Trimming shortened V by 3 bases and J by 4 bases, and 6 bases separated the two germline ends. In germline, CDR1 is ENHRY, CDR2 SYGVKD. The CDR3 sequence: CAISEWIYGYTF. The CDR3 DNA reads as TGTGCCATCAGTGAATGGATCTATGGCTACACCTTC.

This clonotype was counted between two and nine times. V is TRBV5-4 and J is TRBJ1-1; no reliable D call. CDR3 size: 14 residues. Germline CDR1 is SGHNT and CDR2 is YYREEE (reference sequence). With 0 bases removed from V and 0 bases from J, the gap between germline ends came to 6 bases. As DNA, the CDR3 is TGTGCCAGCAGCTTGGACAGACTGAACACTGAAGCTTTCTTT. It codes for CASSLDRLNTEAFF.

The sample holds a few counts of this clonotype. This chain uses TRBV5-5 with TRBJ1-1; 8 nucleotides line up with TRBD1. Germline assignment: CDR1 SGHKS and CDR2 YYEKEE (reference sequence). V trimming: 4 bases; J trimming: 0 bases; junction bases outside the gene matches: 8. This CDR3 contains 16 residues. This chain's CDR3 is CASSRGTGGMNTEAFF. In DNA, the CDR3 is TGTGCCAGCAGCCGTGGGACAGGCGGTATGAACACTGAAGCTTTCTTT.

This clonotype was picked up a small number of times. The gene calls are TRBV6-4 and TRBJ1-1; no firm D call. V lost 2 bases and J lost 0, with 4 bases in between. Germline lookup yields CDR1 MRHNA and CDR2 SNTAGT. The CDR3 has 13 amino acids. The CDR3 nucleotides read TGTGCCAGCAGTGACAGAATGAACACTGAAGCTTTCTTT. It translates to CASSDRMNTEAFF.

This clonotype was seen at least ten times. The chain uses TRBV3-1 and TRBJ2-1; 7 positions agree with TRBD2. In germline, CDR1 is LGHDT, CDR2 YNNKEL (reference sequence). V gave up 0 bases and J gave up 4 bases; unmatched junction bases: 6. The CDR3 is 16 residues long. CDR3 protein: CASSQDLAAKYNEQFF. DNA for the CDR3: TGTGCCAGCAGCCAAGACCTAGCGGCGAAATACAATGAGCAGTTCTTC.

Many counts were recorded for this clonotype. J is TRBJ2-1 and V is TRBV7-3; a weak D match, TRBD2 (6 bases). This CDR3 contains 16 residues. Germline V gives CDR1 SGHTA, CDR2 FQGTGA. V lost 0 bases to trimming and J lost 0 bases, with 9 bases between them. In DNA form, the CDR3 reads TGTGCCAGCAGCTTAACTAGCGGTACCTCCTACAATGAGCAGTTCTTC. Its protein product is CASSLTSGTSYNEQFF.

This clonotype was seen repeatedly, ten times or more. The rearrangement links TRBV16 to TRBJ2-7, with a possible D match to TRBD1 (5 bases). V lost 0 bases and J lost 1, with 13 bases in between. Germline CDR1 and CDR2: KGHSY and FQNENV. The CDR3 sequence is 16 residues long. The CDR3 DNA sequence: TGTGCCAGCAGCCAATCGGTCCAGGGCTCGTCCTACGAGCAGTACGTC. This sequence encodes CASSQSVQGSSYEQYV.

This clonotype showed up many times. This rearrangement joins TRBV10-3 to TRBJ1-6; D is unresolved. This CDR3 is 13 amino acids long. The ends were cut back, 1 base at V and 9 bases at J, with 7 bases in the middle. The germline V gene encodes CDR1 ENHRY and CDR2 SYGVKD. DNA of the CDR3: TGTGCCATCAGTGAGTTGGTCGTTTCACCCCTCCACTTT. Amino acid sequence: CAISELVVSPLHF.

J is TRBJ1-6 and V is TRBV29-1, with D possibly TRBD1 on 5 matching bases. Germline lookup yields CDR1 SQVTM and CDR2 ANQGSEA. This CDR3 spans 13 amino acids. V lost 5 bases and J lost 5, with 10 bases in between. The CDR3 sequence is CSVRQSNNSPLHF. In nucleotides, the CDR3 is TGCAGCGTTCGACAGTCTAATAATTCACCCCTCCACTTT.

This clonotype was seen more than once but under ten times. The chain recombines TRBV1 with TRBJ2-7; the D segment call TRBD2 is taken from the table without a DNA check. TRBV1 is marked as a pseudogene. This CDR3 contains 12 residues. CDR3 coding DNA: TGCACCAGCAAAGGCCCAACCTACGAGCAGTACGTC. It codes for CTSKGPTYEQYV.

This clonotype has ten or more counts. This rearrangement joins TRBV11-2 to TRBJ2-5; D is unclear. Germline-derived CDR1 and CDR2 are SGHAT and FQNNGV. V dropped 0 bases and J dropped 5 bases, with 13 bases sitting between them. CDR3 length: 15 amino acids. CDR3 bases: TGTGCCAGCAGCTTAGACCCACTCCTGGGGGAGACCCAGTACTTC. Encoded protein: CASSLDPLLGETQYF.

This clonotype has a handful of counts. V is TRBV12-3 or TRBV12-4 and J is TRBJ2-3, with 10 bases matching TRBD1. The CDR3 sequence is 16 residues long. J gave up 2 bases and V 5 bases, and 7 bases lay outside the gene matches. The CDR3 DNA follows: TGTGCCAGCAGTCCGCGGACAGGGGGTCACACAGATACGCAGTATTTT. Translation gives CASSPRTGGHTDTQYF.

Remarks on this clonotype: Being one base from a much bigger clone, this may be a read error. The chain couples TRBV6-2 or TRBV6-3 to TRBJ2-3; 7 positions agree with TRBD1. CDR3 length: 16 amino acids. CDR1 and CDR2 (germline): MNHEY, SVGEGT. This chain's CDR3 is CGSSKTGSIGTDTQYF. CDR3 coding DNA: TGTGGCAGCAGCAAGACAGGGTCAATTGGGACAGATACGCAGTATTTT.

This clonotype occurred many times. V usage is TRBV5-4 and J usage is TRBJ2-7; D unclear. The CDR3 spans 14 residues. V was trimmed by 1 base and J by 5 bases, leaving 13 bases between them. Germline V gives CDR1 SGHNT, CDR2 YYREEE (reference sequence). CDR3 region: CASSLSGPLDEQYF. Written as DNA, the CDR3 is TGTGCCAGCAGCTTGTCAGGCCCCCTGGACGAGCAGTACTTC.

This chain joins TRBV5-6 and TRBJ1-6; D gene unclear. Germline loops: CDR1 SGHDT, CDR2 YYEEEE. The V end lost 2 bases, the J end lost 4 bases, and 7 bases lay between the germline ends. The CDR3 loop spans 14 amino acids. CDR3 in amino acids: CASSFTGYNSPLHF. The CDR3, as DNA: TGTGCCAGCAGCTTTACGGGTTATAATTCACCCCTCCACTTT.

This clonotype was seen at least ten times. The gene calls are TRBV7-9 and TRBJ2-2, with TRBD2 identical over 11 bases. Germline-derived CDR1 and CDR2 are SEHNR and FQNEAQ (reference sequence). The junction had 8 bases not matched to a gene; V was cut back by 5 bases and J by 6 bases. This CDR3 region has 16 residues. The DNA for the CDR3 is TGTGCCAGCAGCCCACCGACTAGCGGGGCTCCCGGGGAGCTGTTTTTT. It codes for CASSPPTSGAPGELFF.

This clonotype was seen many times. The chain links TRBV29-1 to TRBJ1-2, with 9 nucleotides matching TRBD1. The CDR3 runs to 12 residues. Germline trimming cut 7 bases from V and 6 bases from J; bases unmatched to any gene: 6. The germline CDR1 and CDR2 sequences are SQVTM and ANQGSEA. In DNA form, the CDR3 reads TGCAGCGCGGACAGGGGTACGAATGGCTACACCTTC. Amino acids: CSADRGTNGYTF.

This clonotype came up many times. The genes are TRBV7-2 and TRBJ1-1; D might be TRBD1 (5 bases). The CDR3 consists of 15 residues. V was trimmed by 2 bases and J by 2 bases, leaving 12 bases between them. CDR1 and CDR2 (germline): SGHTA, FQGNSA. The CDR3 DNA follows: TGTGCCAGCAGCTTACTCCCAGGGCGAAACACTGAAGCTTTCTTT. This sequence encodes CASSLLPGRNTEAFF.